This T cell receptor (beta chain) originates from a study of tumor and adjacent non-tumor tissue in lung cancer. Study-level background: Aged 31 to 76 years, patients included roughly eleven men and roughly 5 women with stage I to III disease. The study's findings and limits: TCR diversity was significantly greater in tumor than normal lung tissue. Top 100 clones took a larger repertoire share in normal lung.

The CDR3 sequence is 14 residues long. The V gene's germline CDR1 is SQVTM and CDR2 ANQGSEA. Details on this clonotype: The antigen remains undetermined.

The library came from three nested PCR rounds adapted from ARM-PCR protocols. TCRdb analysed the multiplex PCR reads with MiXCR anew, one entry per CDR3 protein. This table has around 200,000 distinct CDR3 sequences, about 71% appearing once. RNA was extracted from bulk tissue without any cell sorting. Newly diagnosed lung cancer patients had thoracic surgery in China, August–late 2014, without prior chemotherapy. The receptor was derived from a man in his fifties or sixties with non-small cell lung cancer. The chain uses TRBV29-1 and TRBJ1-2; TRBD1 agrees at 7 bases. Material: lung tumor tissue. The CDR3 is CRGGPGQPFYGYTF. DNA for the CDR3: TGCAGAGGCGGCCCGGGACAGCCCTTCTATGGCTACACCTTC.